These 30 T cell receptor beta chains were all obtained from the same sample, sequenced in a study of T cell changes during pregnancy in multiple sclerosis. This table comes from immunoSEQ multiplex PCR, and its TCRdb copy is limited to in-frame clones, with some not included. The sample includes 100,000 or so clones, about 90% seen only once; the top ten take just under 2%. The source was peripheral blood, collected after pregnancy. These TCRs come from a female donor with multiple sclerosis, enrolled in a pregnancy study.

This chain joins TRBV6-1 and TRBJ1-3, with TRBD1 matching 8 bases. The germline V gene has CDR1 MNHNS and CDR2 SASEGT. The V and J ends lost 4 bases and 4 bases, in that order; junction bases with no gene match: 9. The CDR3 is made up of 16 amino acids. The CDR3: CASSGTTGVNGNTIYF. In DNA, the CDR3 is TGTGCCAGCAGTGGGACGACAGGGGTGAACGGAAACACCATATATTTT.

The rearrangement links TRBV10-3 to TRBJ2-7; 7 bases map to TRBD2. V shed 4 bases, J shed 0 bases, and the junction held 6 bases outside the gene matches. The CDR3 length is 15 residues. CDR1 ENHRY and CDR2 SYGVKD come from the germline V gene. The CDR3 sequence: CAISGTRPFSYEQYF. DNA of the CDR3: TGTGCCATCAGTGGGACTAGGCCTTTCTCCTACGAGCAGTACTTC.

V is TRBV5-6 and J is TRBJ1-1; D call uncertain. The CDR3 contains 16 residues. Germline V gene data show CDR1 as SGHDT and CDR2 as YYEEEE. Between the trimmed V and J ends, which lost 0 bases and 4 bases, there was a span of 16 bases. The CDR3 region has the DNA TGTGCCAGCAGCTTGGTAGGCGGTCAGCGTCCCACTGAAGCTTTCTTT. Protein product: CASSLVGGQRPTEAFF.

This chain links TRBV2 with TRBJ2-5; D is possibly TRBD1 (6 bases). Germline lookup yields CDR1 SNHLY and CDR2 FYNNEI. This CDR3 region has 14 residues. The V end lost 7 bases, the J end lost 0 bases, and 12 bases lay between the germline ends. In nucleotides, the CDR3 is TGTGCCAGCACGAAACAGGGTAACCAAGAGACCCAGTACTTC. Translated: CASTKQGNQETQYF.

This clone was seen a few times. V and J are TRBV19 and TRBJ1-5; D gene ambiguous. The CDR3 is made up of 17 amino acids. CDR1 and CDR2 (germline): LNHDA, SQIVND (reference sequence). V was clipped by 4 bases and J by 4 bases, with 20 bases between them. The CDR3 spells CASSKEFDTALNQPQHF. The CDR3 nucleotides are TGTGCCAGTAGTAAGGAATTTGACACAGCACTTAATCAGCCCCAGCATTTT. The variable domain in full, completed from reference TRBV19 and TRBJ1-5, reads DGGITQSPKYLFRKEGQNVTLSCEQNLNHDAMYWYRQDPGQGLRLIYYSQIVNDFQKGDIAEGYSVSREKKESFPLTVTSAQKNPTAFYLCASSKEFDTALNQPQHFGDGTRLSIL.

This chain connects TRBV6-1 to TRBJ2-2; D may be TRBD2 (6 bases). Trimming cost V 3 bases and J 5 bases, with 10 bases left between them. The CDR3 loop spans 14 amino acids. CDR1 and CDR2 (germline): MNHNS, SASEGT. The CDR3 reads CASSDGSRTGELFF. The CDR3 DNA reads as TGTGCCAGCAGTGACGGGAGCCGGACCGGGGAGCTGTTTTTT.

CDR3 DNA sequence: TGTGCCAGCAGTTTGCGGGCGAATGAGCAGTTCTTC. It is translated as CASSLRANEQFF. J is TRBJ2-1 and V is TRBV28; the D gene is possibly TRBD2 (5 bases). V lost 3 bases and J 7 bases, leaving 7 bases between the germline ends. Germline V gives CDR1 MDHEN, CDR2 SYDVKM. The CDR3 length is 12 residues.

The J gene is TRBJ1-2, the V gene TRBV5-8, with 9 bases that match TRBD1. From germline, CDR1 is SGHTS and CDR2 YDEGEE. The CDR3 contains 15 residues. With V trimmed by 0 bases and J by 7 bases, 7 bases remained unmatched. For the CDR3, the DNA is TGTGCCAGCAGCTTGGGCACACAGGGGGCCGTTGGCTACACCTTC. Amino acid sequence: CASSLGTQGAVGYTF.

V gene TRBV6-1 combines with J gene TRBJ1-5, with 8 bases matching TRBD1. Germline CDR1 reads MNHNS; CDR2 reads SASEGT. The CDR3 length is 14 residues. The ends lost 6 bases at V and 5 bases at J; junction bases unmatched: 6. In nucleotides, the CDR3 is TGTGCCAGCAGAGGACAGGGTATGGATCAGCCCCAGCATTTT. Protein sequence: CASRGQGMDQPQHF.

V usage is TRBV9 and J usage is TRBJ2-2; a weak D match, TRBD1 (6 bases). The ends were cut back, 2 bases at V and 5 bases at J, with 13 bases in the middle. From germline, CDR1 is SGDLS and CDR2 YYNGEE. This CDR3 comprises 15 residues. The CDR3 reads CASSVTGMGTGELFF. Written as DNA, the CDR3 is TGTGCCAGCAGCGTTACAGGGATGGGGACCGGGGAGCTGTTTTTT.

V and J are TRBV19 and TRBJ2-5, with 9 bases identical to TRBD1. V dropped 4 bases and J dropped 7; count of bases not matched to a gene: 4. The V gene's germline CDR1 is LNHDA and CDR2 SQIVND (reference sequence). This CDR3 comprises 13 residues. CDR3 sequence reads: CASSTRQGVTQYF. In DNA form, the CDR3 reads TGTGCCAGTAGTACAAGACAGGGGGTGACCCAGTACTTC. Drawing the rest from reference TRBV19 and TRBJ2-5, the complete variable domain is DGGITQSPKYLFRKEGQNVTLSCEQNLNHDAMYWYRQDPGQGLRLIYYSQIVNDFQKGDIAEGYSVSREKKESFPLTVTSAQKNPTAFYLCASSTRQGVTQYFGPGTRLLVL.

The chain uses TRBV19 and TRBJ2-7, with TRBD1 matching 9 bases. The CDR3 has 14 amino acids. J gave up 3 bases and V 3 bases, and 3 bases lay outside the gene matches. Germline assignment: CDR1 LNHDA and CDR2 SQIVND (reference sequence). CDR3 sequence: CASSIGGQGYEQYF. In DNA form, the CDR3 reads TGTGCCAGTAGTATTGGGGGACAGGGCTACGAGCAGTACTTC. Variable domain in full (rest from reference TRBV19 and TRBJ2-7): DGGITQSPKYLFRKEGQNVTLSCEQNLNHDAMYWYRQDPGQGLRLIYYSQIVNDFQKGDIAEGYSVSREKKESFPLTVTSAQKNPTAFYLCASSIGGQGYEQYFGPGTRLTVT.

Only one count was recorded for this clone. The chain employs TRBV28 and TRBJ2-7; TRBD1 agrees at 7 bases. The CDR3 is 14 amino acids. Germline V gene sequence: CDR1 MDHEN, CDR2 SYDVKM. V trimming: 6 bases; J trimming: 3 bases; junction bases outside the gene matches: 8. The CDR3 DNA reads as TGTGCCAGCAGCAGGCCACAGGGGTTCTACGAGCAGTACTTC. This sequence encodes CASSRPQGFYEQYF.

The rearrangement links TRBV5-1 to TRBJ1-2; 7 bases line up with TRBD1. This CDR3 comprises 16 residues. CDR1 is SGHRS and CDR2 is YFSETQ in the germline V gene. V lost 0 bases to trimming and J lost 8 bases; unmatched junction nucleotides: 13. In DNA form, the CDR3 reads TGCGCCAGCAGCTTGGCAAACAGGGGATCGGCTCGGGGCTACACCTTC. Protein sequence: CASSLANRGSARGYTF.

The V and J genes are TRBV28 and TRBJ1-2; TRBD1 matches at 7 bases. The germline V gene encodes CDR1 MDHEN and CDR2 SYDVKM. This CDR3 region has 16 residues. Trimming at V came to 1 base and at J to 4 bases, leaving 9 bases not matched to a gene. The CDR3: CASSLLLGQRSYGYTF. CDR3 sequence (DNA): TGTGCCAGCAGTTTATTGCTGGGACAGCGATCCTATGGCTACACCTTC.

The J gene is TRBJ2-2, the V gene TRBV30; 9 bases map to TRBD1. CDR1 and CDR2 (germline): GTSNPN, SVGIG (reference sequence). The CDR3 sequence is 13 residues long. The V segment lost 2 bases and the J segment 6 bases; nucleotides outside the gene matches: 1. The chain's CDR3 is CAWSRQGAGELFF. As DNA, the CDR3 is TGTGCCTGGAGTCGACAGGGGGCCGGGGAGCTGTTTTTT.

V gene TRBV7-6 combines with J gene TRBJ2-2; 7 bases are a match to TRBD2. V was clipped by 1 base and J by 3 bases; unmatched bases: 5. The CDR3 totals 16 residues. Germline CDR1 reads SGHVS; CDR2 reads FNYEAQ. In DNA form, the CDR3 reads TGTGCCAGCAGCTTAGTCGGGCTAGCGGACACCGGGGAGCTGTTTTTT. Encoded protein: CASSLVGLADTGELFF.

The rearrangement joins TRBV11-3 to TRBJ2-2, with a possible D match to TRBD2 (5 bases). The germline gives CDR1 SGHNT, CDR2 YENEEA. V was clipped by 8 bases and J by 5 bases, with 12 bases between them. This CDR3 has 13 residues. The CDR3 DNA reads TGTGCCAGCGGGGTACTAGTTACCGGGGAGCTGTTTTTT. This encodes CASGVLVTGELFF.

The chain carries TRBV9 and TRBJ1-3, with 11 bases fitting TRBD1. The germline V gene has CDR1 SGDLS and CDR2 YYNGEE. The length of the CDR3 is 16 residues. Unmatched junction bases numbered 7, after V lost 5 bases and J lost 3 bases. The CDR3 DNA sequence: TGTGCCAGCAGTGGAGGGACAGGGGGTAGTGGAAACACCATATATTTT. It encodes CASSGGTGGSGNTIYF.

The chain couples TRBV11-2 to TRBJ1-3, with D unclear. The CDR3 sequence is 14 residues long. Germline CDR1 reads SGHAT; CDR2 reads FQNNGV. Trimming pared 2 bases from V and 0 bases from J, leaving 5 bases between. The CDR3 region has the DNA TGTGCCAGCAGCTTATCCGGCTCTGGAAACACCATATATTTT. It is translated as CASSLSGSGNTIYF.

The chain employs TRBV7-2 and TRBJ1-5; tentative D call: TRBD1 (5 bases). Per the germline V gene, CDR1 is SGHTA and CDR2 is FQGNSA. Trimming left V 1 base short and J 5 bases short, with 9 bases between. The CDR3 is 14 amino acids. The CDR3 loop is CASSLEPGYQPQHF. CDR3 bases: TGTGCCAGCAGCTTAGAGCCAGGGTATCAGCCCCAGCATTTT.

The chain links TRBV5-1 to TRBJ1-2; perhaps TRBD1 as D (6 bases). The length of the CDR3 is 15 residues. V was trimmed by 0 bases and J by 8 bases, leaving 17 bases between them. Germline V lookup: CDR1 SGHRS, CDR2 YFSETQ. CDR3 residues: CASSLGAQGRGGYTF. CDR3 in DNA: TGCGCCAGCAGCTTGGGGGCACAGGGAAGGGGAGGCTACACCTTC.

The chain joins TRBV9 to TRBJ1-4, with D possibly TRBD1 on 6 matching bases. Trimming cost V 3 bases and J 8 bases, with 14 bases left between them. The CDR3 totals 14 residues. Germline V gene sequence: CDR1 SGDLS, CDR2 YYNGEE. The CDR3 here is CASSALGGREKLFF. The CDR3 DNA is TGTGCCAGCAGCGCACTGGGGGGGCGGGAAAAACTGTTTTTT.

The chain joins TRBV7-2 to TRBJ2-1; D possibly corresponds to TRBD1 (5 bases). This CDR3 spans 13 amino acids. Germline V gene sequence: CDR1 SGHTA, CDR2 FQGNSA. Deletions cut 4 bases from V and 4 bases from J, with 8 bases between. In DNA form, the CDR3 reads TGTGCCAGCAGCTGGGGCCATTACAATGAGCAGTTCTTC. Residues: CASSWGHYNEQFF.

The chain links TRBV28 to TRBJ2-3, with 11 bases lining up with TRBD2. The CDR3 is 16 residues long. Unmatched junction bases numbered 11, after V lost 6 bases and J lost 6 bases. Germline V gene data show CDR1 as MDHEN and CDR2 as SYDVKM. The CDR3 nucleotides read TGTGCCAGCAGGCAATTCACTAGCGGGAGTGGGGATACGCAGTATTTT. As protein: CASRQFTSGSGDTQYF.

The chain combines TRBV6-1 with TRBJ2-7, with D possibly TRBD2 on 6 matching bases. Germline values: CDR1 MNHNS, CDR2 SASEGT. V lost 5 bases, J lost 0 bases, and 8 bases lay in between. CDR3 size: 13 residues. This CDR3 reads CASSPGLSYEQYF. CDR3 in DNA: TGTGCCAGCAGTCCGGGACTCTCCTACGAGCAGTACTTC.

V gene TRBV11-2 combines with J gene TRBJ2-7, with a possible D match to TRBD2 (6 bases). CDR1 is SGHAT, CDR2 FQNNGV, per germline. This CDR3 is 16 amino acids long. The V end was cut by 0 bases, the J end by 1 base, with 13 bases between. The CDR3: CASSLDGTALSYEQYF. The CDR3 DNA is TGTGCCAGCAGCTTAGATGGGACTGCCTTATCCTACGAGCAGTACTTC.

This chain links TRBV28 with TRBJ1-1, with 8 bases fitting TRBD1. The CDR3 is 14 amino acids. Germline V gene sequence: CDR1 MDHEN, CDR2 SYDVKM. Trimming took 8 bases from V and 1 from J; bases not matched to a gene: 6. This chain's CDR3 is CASPGGEKNTEAFF. CDR3 bases: TGTGCCAGCCCAGGGGGCGAGAAGAACACTGAAGCTTTCTTT.

The rearrangement links TRBV28 to TRBJ1-6; a possible D gene is TRBD1 (5 bases). Germline lookup yields CDR1 MDHEN and CDR2 SYDVKM. This CDR3 contains 16 residues. V dropped 9 bases and J dropped 0 bases, with 15 bases sitting between them. CDR3 loop: CASATTESSYNSPLHF. The CDR3 coding sequence is TGTGCCAGTGCCACGACAGAGAGCTCCTATAATTCACCCCTCCACTTT.

The genes are TRBV30 and TRBJ2-7, with 11 positions matching TRBD2. Germline-derived CDR1 and CDR2 are GTSNPN and SVGIG (reference sequence). The CDR3 runs 14 residues. After removal of 4 bases from V and 2 bases from J, the junction contained 4 bases not matched to a gene. The DNA for the CDR3 is TGTGCCTGGACGCTAGCGGGAGGAACCTACGAGCAGTACTTC. Translated: CAWTLAGGTYEQYF.